This TCR beta chain was captured by sequencing in a study of T cells in Graves' hyperthyroidism and ophthalmopathy. Amplification of TCR beta CDR3 regions was performed using RNA transcripts as template. In the first-round RT-PCR of the TCR CDR3, the HTBI primer set was used. TCRdb itself ran the multiplex PCR reads through MiXCR, one entry per CDR3 protein. Of roughly 330,000 distinct CDR3 sequences listed, 16% are singletons. CDR1 and CDR2 from the germline V gene are LGHNT and FRNRAP. This CDR3 has 16 residues. The V and J ends lost 0 bases and 2 bases respectively, with 11 bases between them. Study-wide findings and caveats: Ophthalmopathy got predicted by the model a median 6.5 months before its onset.

This clonotype was detected only a few times. Its antigen is as yet unknown. Patients were aged 18 to 65, had disease duration under 2 months, and had newly diagnosed hyperthyroidism. In making diagnoses, clinical symptoms, serum thyroxine and TRAb, thyroid ultrasound and orbital computed tomography were all used. Fresh 10 ml peripheral blood yielded PBMCs. This chain links TRBV12-5 with TRBJ2-1, with TRBD2 as a possible D gene (5 bases). Sequencing was performed on blood. This clonotype was obtained from a young man with Graves' hyperthyroidism. In DNA form, the CDR3 reads TGTGCTAGTGGTTTGGTACTAAGCGGAACCTACAATGAGCAGTTCTTC. Its protein is CASGLVLSGTYNEQFF.